This TCR beta chain was documented in a study of blood T cell repertoires in COVID-19. Turning to the study itself: Samples came from the United States, Italy and Spain, spanning acute and convalescent COVID-19. PBMCs, B-cell-depleted T cells, or T cells provided the cDNA or gDNA that made up the material.

Original analysis: Estimation of nucleated cell counts was performed using reference gene primer amplification. Clones were sequenced by immunoSEQ multiplex PCR, and TCRdb holds only the in-frame ones, with some missing. D and trimming were read from the DNA, whereas the V and J calls and clone size are those reported in that table. The table lists over 90,000 clones, 80% to 90% of them singletons. The CDR3 has 14 amino acids. Germline CDR1 SQVTM, CDR2 ANQGSEA. The V and J ends lost 4 bases and 5 bases, in that order; junction bases with no gene match: 10. The TCR was taken from a man aged 35-49 years with active or convalescent COVID-19. V is TRBV29-1 and J is TRBJ1-1; 7 bases fit TRBD1. Sequencing input: peripheral blood. The CDR3: CSVVSDRQITEAFF. CDR3 DNA: TGCAGCGTTGTATCGGACAGGCAAATAACTGAAGCTTTCTTT.